This TCR beta chain is from a study of shared clonotypes between healthy human individuals. Source study methods: Without quality scores, immunoSEQ junctional reads could not be filtered like full-length reads. The assay was immunoSEQ multiplex PCR, and TCRdb's table has in-frame clones only and misses some. From that table come the V and J calls and clone size; the DNA was used to work out D and trimming. Of roughly 2.6 million clones listed, roughly 92% are singletons. V lost 3 bases and J lost 4; bases outside the gene matches: 2. The CDR3 loop spans 14 amino acids. From germline, CDR1 is SGDLS and CDR2 YYNGEE.

This clonotype originated in a man between 18 and 29 years old in good health. The chain has TRBV9 and TRBJ2-1; 9 bases fit TRBD2. The specimen was naive CD4+ T cells sorted from blood. Subset in this sample: CD45RA+ positively selected. The CDR3 coding sequence is TGTGCCAGCAGCGCAGCGGGGGGTTACAATGAGCAGTTCTTC. Its translation: CASSAAGGYNEQFF.